These 10 T cell receptor beta chains were sequenced from one sample in a study of beta chain features in type 1 diabetes. Overall study findings and caveats: There was a moderate but significant shortening of TCRB CDR3s in all four CD4+ subsets of Type 1 diabetes patients.

No cognate antigen is known for these TCRs. Expressed TCRB transcripts were sequenced because the isolated RNA had all been reverse transcribed beforehand. TCRdb's table, derived via immunoSEQ multiplex PCR, lists solely in-frame clones and lacks some. The profile shows 300,000 to 450,000 clones, around 10% of them singletons. The sample comprised central memory CD4+ T cells from blood. All receptors derive from a man aged 25-45 years with type 1 diabetes.

The chain recombines TRBV10-3 with TRBJ1-5, with D possibly TRBD1 on 6 matching bases. V lost 8 bases and J lost 0, with 11 bases in between. CDR1 and CDR2 from the germline V gene are ENHRY and SYGVKD. The CDR3 is made up of 14 amino acids. The DNA of the CDR3 is TGTGCCATCCCCGACAGGCCTAGCAATCAGCCCCAGCATTTT. Its translation: CAIPDRPSNQPQHF.

The chain recombines TRBV4-2 with TRBJ2-2, with 8 bases that match TRBD2. CDR1 and CDR2 (germline): LGHNA, YNFKEQ. The CDR3 spans 17 residues. J was trimmed by 0 bases and V by 0 bases; bases with no gene match: 3. The CDR3 DNA sequence: TGTGCCAGCAGCCAAGAAGGCGGGAGGTCGAACACCGGGGAGCTGTTTTTT. This gives the protein CASSQEGGRSNTGELFF.

The J gene is TRBJ1-5, the V gene TRBV5-4; 8 bases map to TRBD1. V was pared by 2 bases and J by 5 bases, with 18 bases of the junction left unmatched. CDR1 SGHNT and CDR2 YYREEE come from the germline V gene (reference sequence). The CDR3 has 19 amino acids. This CDR3 reads CASSFSSGRIDRGHQPQHF. CDR3 in DNA: TGTGCCAGCAGCTTTAGTAGCGGTAGGATTGACAGGGGACATCAGCCCCAGCATTTT.

This clone came up a few times. The gene calls are TRBV27 and TRBJ2-3, with 7 bases identical to TRBD2. Losses at the gene ends were 6 bases for V and 5 bases for J; bases not matched to a gene: 5. The germline CDR1 and CDR2 sequences are MNHEY and SMNVEV (reference sequence). This CDR3 comprises 13 residues. The DNA for the CDR3 is TGTGCCAGCAGCGGACTAGTCAGAGATACGCAGTATTTT. This sequence encodes CASSGLVRDTQYF.

This clone occurred a few times. The chain combines TRBV27 with TRBJ2-7; the match to TRBD2 covers 10 bases. From germline, CDR1 is MNHEY and CDR2 SMNVEV (reference sequence). This CDR3 is 16 amino acids long. Trimming cost V 3 bases and J 5 bases; bases outside gene matches: 10. The CDR3 DNA reads as TGTGCCAGCAGTTTTTGGCTAGCGGGAGTACGGGACGAGCAGTACTTC. Translated: CASSFWLAGVRDEQYF.

This clone was detected many times. This chain connects TRBV2 to TRBJ2-7; D is undetermined. Germline V gene sequence: CDR1 SNHLY, CDR2 FYNNEI. The CDR3 runs 13 residues. Trimming took off 2 bases at V and 1 base at J, with 6 bases between the two ends. In nucleotides, the CDR3 is TGTGCCAGCAGTGAACAGGAGTCCTACGAGCAGTACTTC. Residues: CASSEQESYEQYF. The complete variable domain, with remaining parts taken from reference TRBV2 and TRBJ2-7, reads EPEVTQTPSHQVTQMGQEVILRCVPISNHLYFYWYRQILGQKVEFLVSFYNNEISEKSEIFDDQFSVERPDGSNFTLKIRSTKLEDSAMYFCASSEQESYEQYFGPGTRLTVT.

In this sample, this clone turned up many times. V gene TRBV28 combines with J gene TRBJ2-3; tentatively, D is TRBD1 (6 bases). The germline V gene has CDR1 MDHEN and CDR2 SYDVKM. This CDR3 comprises 13 residues. The V end lost 9 bases, the J end lost 1 base, and 11 bases lay between the germline ends. CDR3 nucleotides: TGTGCCAGTGCAGGGGAAGGCACAGATACGCAGTATTTT. Translated: CASAGEGTDTQYF.

This clone was seen a handful of times. This sequence joins TRBV7-6 and TRBJ2-5; 8 nucleotides align to TRBD1. Germline loops: CDR1 SGHVS, CDR2 FNYEAQ. V shed 3 bases and J 2 bases; nucleotides not matched to a gene: 5. The CDR3 sequence is 15 residues long. CDR3 nucleotide sequence: TGTGCCAGCAGCTTTACCCGGGACAGGCAAGAGACCCAGTACTTC. Its translation is CASSFTRDRQETQYF. Full variable domain (missing parts from reference TRBV7-6 and TRBJ2-5): GAGVSQSPRYKVTKRGQDVALRCDPISGHVSLYWYRQALGQGPEFLTYFNYEAQQDKSGLPNDRFSAERPEGSISTLTIQRTEQRDSAMYRCASSFTRDRQETQYFGPGTRLLVL.

Turning to this clone: Additional DNA sequences in this sample encode the identical CDR3. CDR3 nucleotides: TGTGCCAGCAGTTATTACGGGAATGAGCAGTTCTTC. This translates into CASSYYGNEQFF. This chain links TRBV6-5 with TRBJ2-1, with D unclear. V was pared by 3 bases and J by 7 bases, with 7 bases between. Germline CDR1 is MNHEY and CDR2 is SVGAGI. The CDR3 spans 12 residues.

The V gene is TRBV6-5, the J gene TRBJ2-7; 9 bases line up with TRBD1. CDR1 MNHEY and CDR2 SVGAGI come from the germline V gene. The CDR3 length is 16 residues. The V gene end was trimmed by 6 bases and the J gene end by 6 bases; junction bases not matched to a gene: 15. Here the CDR3 reads CASSYQPGTGLSEQYF. The DNA for the CDR3 is TGTGCCAGCAGCTACCAACCCGGGACAGGGCTTAGCGAGCAGTACTTC.